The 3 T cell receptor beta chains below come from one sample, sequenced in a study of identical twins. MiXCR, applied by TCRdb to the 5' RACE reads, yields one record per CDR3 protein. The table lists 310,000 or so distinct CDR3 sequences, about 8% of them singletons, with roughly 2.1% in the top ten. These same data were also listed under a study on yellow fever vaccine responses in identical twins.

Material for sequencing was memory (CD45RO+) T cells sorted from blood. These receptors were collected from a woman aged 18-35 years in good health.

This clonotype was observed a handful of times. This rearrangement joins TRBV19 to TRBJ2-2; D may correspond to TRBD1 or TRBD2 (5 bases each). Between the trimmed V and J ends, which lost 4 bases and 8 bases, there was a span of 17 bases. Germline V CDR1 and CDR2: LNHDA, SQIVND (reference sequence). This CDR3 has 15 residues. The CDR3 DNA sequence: TGTGCCAGTAGTAGAGGGACGTTGGTTGGGGGGGAGCTGTTTTTT. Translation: CASSRGTLVGGELFF.

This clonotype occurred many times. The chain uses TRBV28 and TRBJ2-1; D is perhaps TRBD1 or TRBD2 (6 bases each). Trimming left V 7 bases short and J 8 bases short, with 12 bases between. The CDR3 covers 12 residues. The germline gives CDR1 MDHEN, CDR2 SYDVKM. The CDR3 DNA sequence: TGTGCCAGCACCATCGGGGGCGATGAGCAGTTCTTC. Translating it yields CASTIGGDEQFF.

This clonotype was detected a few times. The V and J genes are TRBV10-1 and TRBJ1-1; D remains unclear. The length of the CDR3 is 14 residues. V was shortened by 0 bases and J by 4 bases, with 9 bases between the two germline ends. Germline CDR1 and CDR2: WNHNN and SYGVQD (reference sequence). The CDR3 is CASSESRVATEAFF. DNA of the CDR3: TGCGCCAGCAGTGAGTCGAGGGTCGCCACTGAAGCTTTCTTT.